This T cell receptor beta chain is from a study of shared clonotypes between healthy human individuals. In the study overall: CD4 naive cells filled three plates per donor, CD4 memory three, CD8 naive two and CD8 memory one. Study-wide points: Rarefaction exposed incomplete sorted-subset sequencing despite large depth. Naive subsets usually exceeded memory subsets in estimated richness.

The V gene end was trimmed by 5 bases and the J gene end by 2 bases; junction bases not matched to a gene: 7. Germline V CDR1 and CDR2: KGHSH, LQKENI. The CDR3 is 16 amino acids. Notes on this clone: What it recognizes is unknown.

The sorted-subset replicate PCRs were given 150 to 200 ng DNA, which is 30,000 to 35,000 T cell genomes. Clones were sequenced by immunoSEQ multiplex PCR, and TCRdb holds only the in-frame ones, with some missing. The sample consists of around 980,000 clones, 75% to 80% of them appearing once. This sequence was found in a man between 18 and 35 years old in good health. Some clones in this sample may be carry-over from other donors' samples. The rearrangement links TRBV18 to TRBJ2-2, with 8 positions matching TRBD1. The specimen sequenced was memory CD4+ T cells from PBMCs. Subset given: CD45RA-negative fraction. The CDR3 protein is CASSAIPGGNTGELFF. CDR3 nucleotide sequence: TGTGCCAGCTCAGCAATTCCAGGGGGCAACACCGGGGAGCTGTTTTTT.